The entry that follows covers one T cell receptor (beta chain) sequence. This clone was detected once. No cognate antigen has been identified for it. No much larger clone is present one base from it, and per-base qualities are unavailable. From the cysteine up to the phenylalanine, the CDR3 has a length of 16 residues. Only the CDR3 DNA stays, 48 bases, in frame from base 1. For CDR1 and CDR2, the germline V gene lists SNHLY and FYNNEI. V ends up 4 bases short and J 6 bases short, with an unmatched junction base count of 15. These data are taken from a study of blood T cell repertoires in COVID-19 (dated by TCRdb to the early 2020s). With regard to the full study: Collaborator samples came from the United States, Italy and Spain and covered acute and convalescent phases of COVID-19. The material from the prospective study consisted of cDNA or gDNA derived from T cells, B-cell-depleted T cells, or PBMCs. Subjects who had been exposed to COVID-19, were actively infected with it, or had recovered from it provided the deeply sampled blood TCRbeta repertoires that made up the dataset. The repertoires were released in a freely available public database intended as a resource for research on the immune response to SARS-CoV-2. Samples came from the ongoing ImmuneRACE study (first 160 participants) plus 1,254 subjects from 6 global collaborators. A de-identified subject ID, COVID-19 status, age in years and sex were almost always included in the sample metadata. Where available, HLA class I and class II types were obtained from metadata supplied by the sample provider rather than from assay-based typing.

Study-level results and caveats: The quantity of clinical and demographic metadata differed by source and by participant and was supplied without curation.

TCRbeta CDR3 regions were amplified from genomic DNA by means of the immunoSEQ Assay, a bias-controlled multiplex PCR. As for how the authors treated the data: Within the assay, amplification of reference gene primers was used to estimate how many nucleated cells each sample contained. To quantify the absolute abundance of each unique TCRbeta CDR3 rearrangement, sequence reads were collapsed and filtered. For each sample, productive Simpson clonality was calculated by taking the square root of Simpson's diversity index across productive rearrangements. TCRdb's version of the immuneACCESS table is confined to in-frame rearrangements and falls short of the full clone set. An unresolved V gene accounts for under half of the shortfall where checked; the remainder is of unknown origin. V and J calls and clone size are given by that table; D and trimming were obtained from the DNA. This sample gives tens of thousands of clones in total; roughly 80% of them show up just once. Of the sample, roughly a third is held by the ten largest clones.

Collaborating institutions collected whole blood in K2EDTA tubes following their own protocols. For TCRbeta analysis, collaborators shipped samples as frozen whole blood, isolated PBMCs, or DNA extracted from either of those sample types. Here the chain combines TRBV2 and TRBJ2-7, and TRBD2 aligns with 7 junction nucleotides. The clonotype originates from a woman older than 75 with acute or convalescent COVID-19. The sequencing input was peripheral blood. The bases are TGTGCCAGCAGTGGACATACTAGCGTCCCGCTGGGCGAGCAGTACTTC. This yields the protein CASSGHTSVPLGEQYF.